This T cell receptor beta chain originates from a study of T cells in women clearing cervical HPV infection. Study-wide context: Blood came at first lesion visit for cases, post-clearance for controls.

Some clones are missing from TCRdb's copy, which holds only in-frame ones; the method was immunoSEQ multiplex PCR. This table holds over 30,000 clones. The sample taken for sequencing was blood buffy coat. This sequence originates from a woman aged 18 to 69 with a cervical HPV16 infection that either progressed to CIN3+ or cleared (not recorded which).

The covered CDR3 bases are TGTGCCAGCAGCGTAGCCCCGGGCGGGGGGATGGGGGATACG. This codes for CASSVAPGGGMGDT. The entire CDR3 protein reads CASSVAPGGGMGDTQYF. The chain combines TRBV9 with TRBJ2-3; TRBD2 aligns across 8 bases. Sequencing ends 3 residues short of the CDR3 end; the germline J gene provides the rest. The CDR3 is made up of 17 amino acids. Germline V gene data show CDR1 as SGDLS and CDR2 as YYNGEE. J lost 6 bases, V lost 0 bases, and 12 bases had no gene match.